One and the same sample provided the 3 T cell receptor beta chains below, sequenced in a study of cytomegalovirus exposure and HLA in healthy donors. PCR amplification relied on 60 Vbeta primers (plus 13 Jbeta primers). Libraries were prepared by immunoSEQ multiplex PCR; TCRdb keeps only in-frame clonotypes and omits some of them. Here the sample spans about 100,000 clones, roughly 71% being singletons. The source material was PBMCs. The receptor set was obtained from a middle-aged man in good health and CMV-seropositive.

This clone was seen a few times. The chain carries TRBV28 and TRBJ1-3; D is uncertain. Trimming took off 4 bases at V and 4 bases at J, with 5 bases between the two ends. Germline-derived CDR1 and CDR2 are MDHEN and SYDVKM. The CDR3 loop spans 12 amino acids. CDR3 sequence: CASSSPGNTIYF. The CDR3, as DNA: TGTGCCAGCAGTTCCCCGGGAAACACCATATATTTT.

This clone was detected a few times. This chain joins TRBV7-2 and TRBJ1-5, with D possibly TRBD1 on 6 matching bases. This CDR3 comprises 14 residues. V lost 2 bases and J lost 4, with 9 bases in between. CDR1 and CDR2 (germline): SGHTA, FQGNSA. CDR3 amino acids: CASSLSTGNQPQHF. In DNA, the CDR3 is TGTGCCAGCAGCTTATCTACAGGGAATCAGCCCCAGCATTTT. Together with reference TRBV7-2 and TRBJ1-5, the CDR3 gives the full variable domain: GAGVSQSPSNKVTEKGKDVELRCDPISGHTALYWYRQSLGQGLEFLIYFQGNSAPDKSGLPSDRFSAERTGGSVSTLTIQRTQQEDSAVYLCASSLSTGNQPQHFGDGTRLSIL.

The V and J genes are TRBV30 and TRBJ2-5, with D possibly matching TRBD2 (6 bases). Germline V CDR1 and CDR2: GTSNPN, SVGIG (reference sequence). The CDR3 is 12 amino acids. Trimming took 4 bases from V and 3 from J, leaving 9 bases between them. CDR3 in DNA: TGTGCCTGGACGACTAGGAAAGAGACCCAGTACTTC. The encoded protein is CAWTTRKETQYF.